Below, one TCR beta chain is given with its context. The data originate from a study of blood T cell repertoires in COVID-19. This table comes from immunoSEQ multiplex PCR, and its TCRdb copy is limited to in-frame clones, with some not included. The sample lists under 100,000 clones; 70% to 85% were seen once. The junction had 6 bases not matched to a gene; V was cut back by 2 bases and J by 4 bases. The CDR3 has 15 residues. Germline CDR1 KGHSH, CDR2 LQKENI. The material sequenced was peripheral blood. The receptor was derived from a woman of 80 years or more with COVID-19, enrolled during active disease. The rearrangement uses TRBV18 and TRBJ1-1; 8 bases align to TRBD1. The DNA for the CDR3 is TGTGCCAGCTCACCAGGACAGGGAGGGATCACTGAAGCTTTCTTT. Its translation is CASSPGQGGITEAFF.